This TCR beta chain is drawn from a study of technical replicates of blood from several donors. TCRdb's copy holds only in-frame clones and misses some; the assay was immunoSEQ multiplex PCR. This sample carries roughly 40,000 clones, 95% to 97% of them seen once, and the ten largest clones take 0.35% to 0.4%. This CDR3 is 14 amino acids long. J lost 9 bases, V lost 4 bases, and 7 bases had no gene match. Germline lookup yields CDR1 MGHDK and CDR2 SYGVNS. Sequencing used T cells isolated from PBMCs. The genes are TRBV25-1 and TRBJ2-1, with 9 bases aligning to TRBD1. This receptor was obtained from a human donor in good health. The CDR3 loop reads CASSAHGTGSEQFF. In DNA, the CDR3 is TGTGCCAGCAGTGCCCACGGGACAGGGAGTGAGCAGTTCTTC.